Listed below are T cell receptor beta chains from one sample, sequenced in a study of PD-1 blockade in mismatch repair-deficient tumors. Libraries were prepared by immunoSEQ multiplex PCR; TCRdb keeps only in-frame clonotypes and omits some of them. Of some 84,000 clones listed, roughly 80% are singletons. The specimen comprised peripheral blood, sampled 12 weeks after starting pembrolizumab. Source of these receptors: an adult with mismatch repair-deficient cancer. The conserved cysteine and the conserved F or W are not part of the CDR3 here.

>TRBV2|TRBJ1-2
ASSPGQGVYGYT
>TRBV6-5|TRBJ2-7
ATETESYEQY
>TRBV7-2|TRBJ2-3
ASSFGGGSTDTQY
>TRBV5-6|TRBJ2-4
ASSLGSFQNIQY
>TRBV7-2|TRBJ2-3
ASSLWGPSTDTQY
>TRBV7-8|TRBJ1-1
ASSNPTGVNTEAF
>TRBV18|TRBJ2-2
ASSIGIGGSNTGELF
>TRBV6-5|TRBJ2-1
ASRAAGSGRSEQF
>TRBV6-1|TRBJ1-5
ASSGGGDKSLPQH
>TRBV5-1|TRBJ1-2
ASSLDPAYGYT
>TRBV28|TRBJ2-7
ASSSQGGREQY
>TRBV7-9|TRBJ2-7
ASSLRGPPISVGEQY
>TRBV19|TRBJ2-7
ASSSPPGRQY
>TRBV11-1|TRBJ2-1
ASSLDGSQGLGEQF
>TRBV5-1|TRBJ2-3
ASSPSPGTSTDTQY
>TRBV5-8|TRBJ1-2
ASNLNPGGGAVYGYT
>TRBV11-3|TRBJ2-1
ASSYSSGDPSYNEQF
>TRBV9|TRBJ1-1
ASSPYKNTEAF
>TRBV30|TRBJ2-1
AWRRRGSRSYNEQF
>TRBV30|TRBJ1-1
AWSGAEEAF
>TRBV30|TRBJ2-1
AARTSGGNEQF
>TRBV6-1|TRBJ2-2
ASSGLADSGELF
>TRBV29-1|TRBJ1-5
SVEDIRREWGQVSNQPQH
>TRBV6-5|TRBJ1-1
ASSYSQGRTEAF